This T cell receptor beta chain was obtained from a study of vaccination and CD4 T cells after COVID-19. At the level of the study: Post-diagnosis, post-COVID samples were collected after a median approximately 92 days, ranging 35 to 161. Points from the study as a whole: The analysis of convalescent patients involved relatively few individuals and lacked early post-infection timepoints. It was found that, in convalescent patients, 304 of 307 vaccine-specific clones were spike mono-reactive.

A single record per CDR3 protein comes from TCRdb applying MiXCR to the PCR reads. Of around 20,000 distinct CDR3 sequences listed, around 63% are singletons. Comments on this clonotype: Antigen specificity is unknown.

CDR1 and CDR2 (germline): SQVTM, ANQGSEA. Trimming left V 6 bases short and J 8 bases short, with 13 bases between. The CDR3 covers 12 residues. The specimen was CD4+ T cells from blood, collected after SARS-CoV-2 vaccination. The gene calls are TRBV29-1 and TRBJ1-4; D is undetermined. This clonotype was sampled from a human donor who had recovered from COVID-19. The CDR3 DNA follows: TGCAGCGTACGCGTTCTTCAGGAAAAACTGTTTTTT. It specifies CSVRVLQEKLFF.